This TCR beta chain was sequenced during a study of OX40 agonist ivuxolimab in advanced cancers. Study as a whole: A mean age of roughly 66 years, range about 20 to 79, was recorded, and approximately 85% were male. There were three patients with partial responses, one having hepatocellular carcinoma and two cutaneous melanoma. Whole-study findings and limits: Expansion of clones was among the lowest in partial responders at 0.1-3.0 mg/kg. The study observed clonal expansion of CD4+ and CD8+ blood T cells by week 6 at 0.1 to 3.0 mg/kg.

The method was immunoSEQ multiplex PCR; TCRdb's version includes in-frame clones alone and lacks a portion of them. The data show under 80,000 clones, 75% to 90% seen once. This clone was detected only once. Antigen specificity is unknown. There are 14 residues in the CDR3. Germline assignment: CDR1 MDHEN and CDR2 SYDVKM. The junction had 1 base not matched to a gene; V was cut back by 6 bases and J by 0 bases. The source is an adult with an advanced solid tumor such as melanoma, head and neck, liver or kidney cancer. Sequencing used CD4+ or CD8+ T cells sorted from blood, obtained in a trial of the OX40 agonist ivuxolimab. The chain is built from TRBV28 and TRBJ1-3; 8 nucleotides agree with TRBD1. For the CDR3, the DNA is TGTGCCAGCAGGGGGACAGGCTCTGGAAACACCATATATTTT. It is translated as CASRGTGSGNTIYF.